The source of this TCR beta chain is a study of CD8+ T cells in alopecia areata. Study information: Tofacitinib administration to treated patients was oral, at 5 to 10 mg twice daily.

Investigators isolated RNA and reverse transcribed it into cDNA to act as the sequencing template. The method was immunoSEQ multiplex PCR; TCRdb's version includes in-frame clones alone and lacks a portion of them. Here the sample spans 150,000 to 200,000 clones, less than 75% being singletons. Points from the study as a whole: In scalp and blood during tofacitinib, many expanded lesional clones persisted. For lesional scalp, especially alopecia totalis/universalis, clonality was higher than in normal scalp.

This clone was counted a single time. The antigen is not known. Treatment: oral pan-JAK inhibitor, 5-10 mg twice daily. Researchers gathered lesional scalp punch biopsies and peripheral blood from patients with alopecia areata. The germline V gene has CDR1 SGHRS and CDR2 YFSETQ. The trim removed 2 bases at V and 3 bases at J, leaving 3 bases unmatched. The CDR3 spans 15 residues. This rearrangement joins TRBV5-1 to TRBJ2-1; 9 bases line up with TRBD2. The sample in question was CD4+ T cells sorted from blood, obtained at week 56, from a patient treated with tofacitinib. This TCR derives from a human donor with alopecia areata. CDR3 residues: CASSFSGGDYNEQFF. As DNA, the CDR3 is TGCGCCAGCAGCTTTAGCGGGGGCGACTACAATGAGCAGTTCTTC.